Included here is one T cell receptor (beta chain) sequence, with context. Its antigen is still unknown. This record belongs to a study of shared clonotypes between healthy human individuals. About the study: Every donor yielded three CD4 naive, three CD4 memory, two CD8 naive and one CD8 memory plate.

Only in-frame clones appear in the TCRdb table, and some are missing; sequencing was by immunoSEQ multiplex PCR. The data contain millions of clones, roughly 95% of them seen just once; the ten biggest clones take up roughly 0.13%. Study-level points and caveats: Around 4.7% was the fraction of naive CD4 clonotypes found shared across a few donors.

The study separated CD4+ cells into CD45RA+ naive and CD45RA-negative memory subsets. The CDR3 runs to 13 residues. V lost 8 bases, J lost 6 bases, and 11 bases lay in between. The germline CDR1 and CDR2 sequences are SGHTA and FQGNSA. The sample taken for sequencing was naive CD4+ T cells sorted from blood. Subset indicated: CD45RA+ positively selected. The chain joins TRBV7-2 to TRBJ1-6; D ambiguous. The sequence was collected from a man aged 18 to 35 in good health. The CDR3 bases are TGTGCCAGCCGACAAGGGAGTAATTCACCCCTCCACTTT. Translating gives CASRQGSNSPLHF.